One sample yielded the 10 T cell receptor beta chains listed below, sequenced in a study of OX40 agonist ivuxolimab in advanced cancers. The repertoire was sequenced with immunoSEQ multiplex PCR; TCRdb's copy has only in-frame clones and lacks some. The sample gives roughly 100,000 clones, 85% to 95% of which show up once; 0.26% is in the top ten. This sample comprised CD4+ or CD8+ T cells sorted from blood, obtained in a trial of the OX40 agonist ivuxolimab. The receptors come from an adult with an advanced solid tumor such as melanoma, head and neck, liver or kidney cancer.

J is TRBJ1-3 and V is TRBV9, with 9 bases lining up with TRBD1. Trimming removed 4 bases from V and 1 base from J; junction bases left unmatched: 9. CDR3 size: 17 residues. Germline V CDR1 and CDR2: SGDLS, YYNGEE. The CDR3 here is CASSPWEQGASGNTIYF. The CDR3, as DNA: TGTGCCAGCAGCCCATGGGAACAGGGGGCATCTGGAAACACCATATATTTT.

This chain joins TRBV9 and TRBJ2-3; D is perhaps TRBD2 (5 bases). CDR1 is SGDLS, CDR2 YYNGEE, per germline. The CDR3 extends over 15 amino acids. Trimming cost V 3 bases and J 4 bases, with 15 bases left between them. In nucleotides, the CDR3 is TGTGCCAGCAGCGGGACTCCCTACACCGCAGATACGCAGTATTTT. It codes for CASSGTPYTADTQYF. Full variable domain (rest looked up from reference TRBV9 and TRBJ2-3): DSGVTQTPKHLITATGQRVTLRCSPRSGDLSVYWYQQSLDQGLQFLIQYYNGEERAKGNILERFSAQQFPDLHSELNLSSLELGDSALYFCASSGTPYTADTQYFGPGTRLTVL.

The rearrangement uses TRBV30 and TRBJ1-1, with 8 nucleotides matching TRBD1. The CDR3 totals 13 residues. Germline V gene data show CDR1 as GTSNPN and CDR2 as SVGIG (reference sequence). V lost 6 bases, J lost 5 bases, and 8 bases stayed unmatched. The CDR3 DNA reads as TGTGCCTGCGACAGGGGTTTTAGGACTGAAGCTTTCTTT. Translation gives CACDRGFRTEAFF.

Worth noting for this clone: At one end, the junction sequence differs from germline, possibly due to a read error. This chain joins TRBV7-7 and TRBJ1-3; maybe TRBD1 (5 bases). In germline, CDR1 is SSHAT, CDR2 FNYEAQ (reference sequence). The CDR3 extends over 14 amino acids. The CDR3 region is CASSLGVSGNTIYF. As DNA, the CDR3 is TGTGCTAGCAGCTTAGGGGTCTCTGGAAACACCATATATTTT.

The V gene is TRBV5-1, the J gene TRBJ1-2; TRBD1 might be the D (6 bases). V was clipped by 4 bases and J by 2 bases, with 12 bases between them. Germline V gene data show CDR1 as SGHRS and CDR2 as YFSETQ. This CDR3 is 14 amino acids long. This CDR3 reads CASSLTGLNYGYTF. The CDR3 DNA reads TGCGCCAGCAGCCTAACAGGGTTGAACTATGGCTACACCTTC.

The chain has TRBV7-2 and TRBJ2-7, with 8 bases matching TRBD2. The CDR3 consists of 13 residues. The ends lost 5 bases at V and 7 bases at J; junction bases unmatched: 7. The germline CDR1 and CDR2 sequences are SGHTA and FQGNSA. In DNA form, the CDR3 reads TGTGCCAGCAGCCAGAGCGGGAGTTATGAGCAGTACGTC. It translates to CASSQSGSYEQYV.

This clone was found a few times. The chain carries TRBV4-3 and TRBJ1-3; D call uncertain. The V end was cut by 0 bases, the J end by 0 bases, with 9 bases between. Looked up from germline, CDR1 is LGHNA and CDR2 is YSLEER. The CDR3 contains 16 residues. CDR3 sequence: CASSQDQASSGNTIYF. The CDR3 DNA is TGCGCCAGCAGCCAAGATCAAGCCAGCTCTGGAAACACCATATATTTT.

V and J are TRBV19 and TRBJ1-5; TRBD1 matches at 10 bases. Germline lookup yields CDR1 LNHDA and CDR2 SQIVND (reference sequence). The CDR3 has 19 amino acids. The V and J ends lost 4 bases and 0 bases, in that order; junction bases with no gene match: 12. In DNA, the CDR3 is TGTGCCAGTAGTAAACCTCGGGACAGGGGAGACGATAGCAATCAGCCCCAGCATTTT. Translating gives CASSKPRDRGDDSNQPQHF.

The chain uses TRBV4-1 and TRBJ1-2; D uncertain. The V gene lost 5 bases and the J gene lost 3 bases, with 16 bases spanning the gap. Germline V lookup: CDR1 MGHRA, CDR2 YSYEKL. This CDR3 contains 15 residues. CDR3 residues: CASSSQALMDYGYTF. DNA for the CDR3: TGCGCCAGCAGCAGCCAAGCTTTAATGGACTATGGCTACACCTTC.

This chain uses TRBV27 with TRBJ2-1, with a possible D match to TRBD1 (6 bases). The CDR3 contains 15 residues. V was shortened by 7 bases and J by 5 bases, with 18 bases between the two germline ends. Germline CDR1 reads MNHEY; CDR2 reads SMNVEV (reference sequence). CDR3 coding DNA: TGTGCCAGCACCTTACGGCAGGGGACGAACAATGAGCAGTTCTTC. As protein: CASTLRQGTNNEQFF.